This T cell receptor beta chain is from a study of beta chain features in type 1 diabetes. Study-wide context: Across the samples, around 110,000,000 sorted cells were examined in total. Study-level points and caveats: Shorter templates might be favored by PCR, equally in patients and controls.

TCRB transcripts that were expressed got sequenced, as all of the isolated RNA had been reverse transcribed. Sequencing used immunoSEQ multiplex PCR; TCRdb keeps in-frame clones, though not all of them. The data hold nearly 250,000 clones, with about 70% observed a single time. Trimming left V 6 bases short and J 5 bases short, with 15 bases between. The CDR3 extends over 13 amino acids. Per the germline V gene, CDR1 is SQVTM and CDR2 is ANQGSEA. There are a few counts of this clone. The antigen is undetermined. The chain uses TRBV29-1 and TRBJ2-3; D is perhaps TRBD2 (6 bases). The receptor was derived from a man younger than 45 in good health. The sequencing sample was made of naive CD4+ T cells from blood. The DNA for the CDR3 is TGCAGCGTCCGAAGTAGGAGGGAAGATACGCAGTATTTT. This translates into CSVRSRREDTQYF.